The clone carrying this T cell receptor beta chain has only a few counts. V shed 5 bases and J shed 1 base, with 9 bases lying between them. This CDR3 is 13 amino acids long. In germline, CDR1 is SGHDN, CDR2 FVKESK. The treatment: oral pan-JAK inhibitor, 5-10 mg twice daily. Alopecia areata patients provided lesional scalp punch biopsies and peripheral blood, both collected for the study. Sequencing relied on a cDNA template that was reverse transcribed from extracted RNA. Profiling relied on immunoSEQ multiplex PCR, and the TCRdb table lists in-frame clones only, not all of them. The sample records a few hundred thousand clones, less than 50% being singletons. These data come from a study of CD8+ T cells in alopecia areata.

The TCR was taken from a human donor with alopecia areata. The source material was CD4+ T cells sorted from blood, sampled at approximately week 36, from a patient treated with tofacitinib. The chain combines TRBV14 with TRBJ2-7, with D perhaps TRBD1 or TRBD2 (5 bases each). CDR3 residues: CASSWDPSYEQYF. Here the CDR3 DNA reads TGTGCCAGCAGCTGGGACCCGTCCTACGAGCAGTACTTC. The whole variable domain, filled in from reference TRBV14 and TRBJ2-7, reads EAGVTQFPSHSVIEKGQTVTLRCDPISGHDNLYWYRRVMGKEIKFLLHFVKESKQDESGMPNNRFLAERTGGTYSTLKVQPAELEDSGVYFCASSWDPSYEQYFGPGTRLTVT.